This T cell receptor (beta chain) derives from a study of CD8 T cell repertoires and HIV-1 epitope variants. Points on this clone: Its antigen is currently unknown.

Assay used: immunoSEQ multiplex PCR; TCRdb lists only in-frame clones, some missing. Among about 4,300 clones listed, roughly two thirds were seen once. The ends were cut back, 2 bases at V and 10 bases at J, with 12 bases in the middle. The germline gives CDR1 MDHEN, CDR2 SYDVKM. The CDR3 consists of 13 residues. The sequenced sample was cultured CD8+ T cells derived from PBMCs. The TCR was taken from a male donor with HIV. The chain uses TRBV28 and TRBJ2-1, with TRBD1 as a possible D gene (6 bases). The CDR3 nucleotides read TGTGCCAGCAGTTTACACAGGGTTGGGGAGCAGTTCTTC. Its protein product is CASSLHRVGEQFF.